The 20 T cell receptor beta chains given below trace back to one sample, sequenced in a study of T cell repertoires in cytomegalovirus infection. From the reads, TCRdb called clonotypes with MiXCR, one entry per CDR3 protein. Of about 490,000 distinct CDR3 sequences listed, around 27% are singletons. The sequencing input was PBMCs. All receptors come from a human donor in good health (CMV status not recorded). Some clones in this sample may be carry-over from other donors' samples.

This clonotype was seen more than once but under ten times. The chain recombines TRBV6-6 with TRBJ2-1; 9 nucleotides line up with TRBD2. The V segment lost 5 bases and the J segment 7 bases; nucleotides outside the gene matches: 9. The germline gives CDR1 MNHNY, CDR2 SVGAGI (reference sequence). The CDR3 contains 15 residues. The CDR3: CASSPRGTSLNEQFF. The CDR3 nucleotides read TGTGCCAGCAGTCCACGGGGGACTAGCCTTAATGAGCAGTTCTTC.

The CDR3 DNA is TGTGCCAGCAGTCCTTCGTCCTACTCCTACGAGCAGTACGTC. Translated: CASSPSSYSYEQYV. The rearrangement links TRBV27 to TRBJ2-7; D is ambiguous. This CDR3 contains 14 residues. V was pared by 5 bases and J by 0 bases, with 11 bases between. Germline assignment: CDR1 MNHEY and CDR2 SMNVEV (reference sequence).

The V call is TRBV4-3, the J call TRBJ1-2, with D possibly being TRBD1 (6 bases). Between the trimmed V and J ends, which lost 1 base and 4 bases, there was a span of 16 bases. CDR1 is LGHNA and CDR2 is YSLEER in the germline V gene. The CDR3 covers 16 residues. The CDR3 DNA is TGCGCCAGCAGCCAAGGAGGGCAGGGGCATATCTATGGCTACACCTTC. Its protein is CASSQGGQGHIYGYTF.

This clonotype was detected only a few times. CDR3 region: CATSRLGTSTDTQYF. The CDR3 DNA sequence: TGTGCCACCAGCAGACTAGGGACTAGCACAGATACGCAGTATTTT. The chain combines TRBV15 with TRBJ2-3, with D possibly matching TRBD2 (6 bases). Between the trimmed V and J ends, which lost 2 bases and 0 bases, there was a span of 9 bases. Germline V gene sequence: CDR1 LNHNV, CDR2 YYDKDF (reference sequence). The CDR3 length is 15 residues. Full variable domain (rest looked up from reference TRBV15 and TRBJ2-3): DAMVIQNPRYQVTQFGKPVTLSCSQTLNHNVMYWYQQKSSQAPKLLFHYYDKDFNNEADTPDNFQSRRPNTSFCFLDIRSPGLGDTAMYLCATSRLGTSTDTQYFGPGTRLTVL.

The chain has TRBV6-5 and TRBJ1-5; tentative D call: TRBD1 (5 bases). The CDR3 is 14 amino acids. Deletions cut 6 bases from V and 6 bases from J, with 15 bases between. CDR1 and CDR2 from the germline V gene are MNHEY and SVGAGI. The CDR3 nucleotides read TGTGCCAGCAGCCGACTGGGGGGAAGTCAGCCCCAGCATTTT. The encoded protein is CASSRLGGSQPQHF.

The chain is built from TRBV3-1 and TRBJ2-7; the D is unclear. The CDR3 length is 13 residues. V gave up 1 base and J gave up 2 bases, with 6 bases separating them. Looked up from germline, CDR1 is LGHDT and CDR2 is YNNKEL (reference sequence). CDR3 DNA: TGTGCCAGCAGCCAAGTAATGACCTACGAGCAGTACTTC. This codes for CASSQVMTYEQYF.

This rearrangement joins TRBV6-2 or TRBV6-3 to TRBJ2-1, with TRBD2 identical over 8 bases. With 8 bases clipped from V and 7 bases from J, the junction kept 10 bases outside the gene matches. The germline V gene encodes CDR1 MNHEY and CDR2 SVGEGT. This CDR3 comprises 14 residues. CDR3 sequence: CASEDGRAKNEQFF. The CDR3 DNA follows: TGTGCCAGCGAGGACGGGAGGGCGAAAAATGAGCAGTTCTTC.

The genes are TRBV11-3 and TRBJ2-1, with D possibly matching TRBD2 (6 bases). The CDR3 sequence is 15 residues long. V lost 1 base, J lost 4 bases, and 11 bases lay in between. Germline lookup yields CDR1 SGHNT and CDR2 YENEEA. Written as DNA, the CDR3 is TGTGCCAGCAGCTTAGGTAGCGGAGATTACAATGAGCAGTTCTTC. The encoded protein is CASSLGSGDYNEQFF.

This sequence joins TRBV4-3 and TRBJ2-7; 8 bases align to TRBD1. CDR1 and CDR2 (germline): LGHNA, YSLEER. V gave up 0 bases and J gave up 7 bases; unmatched junction bases: 17. This CDR3 is 18 amino acids long. The CDR3 sequence is CASSQDYPDGTGAVEQYF. The CDR3 DNA sequence: TGCGCCAGCAGCCAAGATTATCCCGACGGGACAGGTGCGGTGGAGCAGTACTTC.

The rearrangement uses TRBV18 and TRBJ2-2, with 7 positions matching TRBD2. CDR1 is KGHSH and CDR2 is LQKENI in the germline V gene. The CDR3 totals 15 residues. After removal of 2 bases from V and 6 bases from J, the junction contained 6 bases not matched to a gene. In DNA form, the CDR3 reads TGTGCCAGCTCACCATTCCGGGGGGACGCCGGGGAGCTGTTTTTT. Protein product: CASSPFRGDAGELFF.

At least ten counts were recorded for this clonotype. The CDR3 sequence: CASSSLAGGWDEQFF. CDR3 sequence (DNA): TGTGCCAGCAGCTCCCTAGCGGGTGGGTGGGATGAGCAGTTCTTC. The chain couples TRBV11-2 to TRBJ2-1, with TRBD2 matching 8 bases. CDR1 is SGHAT, CDR2 FQNNGV, per germline. J was trimmed by 8 bases and V by 4 bases; bases with no gene match: 10. The CDR3 runs 15 residues.

Turning to this clonotype: A read error may produce the germline difference seen at one junction end. The gene calls are TRBV7-2 and TRBJ2-1, with D hard to call. Germline V gene data show CDR1 as SGHTA and CDR2 as FQGNSA. The CDR3 consists of 8 residues. The CDR3 coding sequence is TGTGCCAGCAGCTTAGAAGCCTGG. Translating gives CASSLEAW.

The V and J genes are TRBV2 and TRBJ2-5; D is undetermined. Trimming cost V 4 bases and J 1 base, with 10 bases left between them. This CDR3 is built from 14 residues. Germline CDR1 and CDR2: SNHLY and FYNNEI. CDR3 coding DNA: TGTGCCAGCAGTGCCTCGCTCTCCCAAGAGACCCAGTACTTC. Encoded protein: CASSASLSQETQYF.

The sample holds a few counts of this clonotype. This chain joins TRBV12-3 or TRBV12-4 and TRBJ2-7, with D possibly TRBD2 on 6 matching bases. V was shortened by 3 bases and J by 2 bases, with 14 bases between the two germline ends. The CDR3 runs to 15 residues. The CDR3 DNA follows: TGTGCCAGCAGTTTCCAGGCAGCGGGCCCCTACGAGCAGTACTTC. This translates into CASSFQAAGPYEQYF.

This clonotype was found many times. V is TRBV7-2 and J is TRBJ2-7, with no clear D. The CDR3 runs to 13 residues. Per germline, CDR1 SGHTA and CDR2 FQGNSA. Between the trimmed V and J ends, which lost 6 bases and 5 bases, there was a span of 14 bases. CDR3 in DNA: TGTGCCAGCAGTTTAAGGAGTTCCAACGAGCAGTACTTC. The encoded protein is CASSLRSSNEQYF.

CDR3 sequence: CASGINEQFF. Written as DNA, the CDR3 is TGTGCTTCTGGGATCAATGAGCAGTTCTTC. The chain has TRBV30 and TRBJ2-1; D gene uncertain. This CDR3 is built from 10 residues. Germline-derived CDR1 and CDR2 are GTSNPN and SVGIG (reference sequence).

There are a few counts of this clonotype. CDR3 loop: CASSSQLTNYGYTF. The CDR3 nucleotides read TGTGCCAGCAGTTCCCAGCTCACTAACTATGGCTACACCTTC. The chain employs TRBV12-3 or TRBV12-4 and TRBJ1-2; D gene uncertain. V lost 4 bases to trimming and J lost 0 bases, with 9 bases between them. This CDR3 is built from 14 residues.

This chain links TRBV20-1 with TRBJ2-7; possible D gene TRBD2, 6 bases. This CDR3 region has 14 residues. V was cut by 4 bases and J by 2 bases, with 15 bases left in between. CDR1 is DFQATT and CDR2 is SNEGSKA in the germline V gene (reference sequence). CDR3 residues: CSATRTTSPYEQYF. The CDR3, as DNA: TGCAGTGCTACACGTACTACTAGCCCCTACGAGCAGTACTTC.

V gene TRBV6-2 or TRBV6-3 combines with J gene TRBJ2-5, with a weak D call TRBD1 (5 bases). CDR3 size: 13 residues. Germline loops: CDR1 MNHEY, CDR2 SVGEGT. Trimming stripped 0 bases from V and 13 bases from J, with 15 bases between. CDR3: CASSYSVGLPPYF. As DNA, the CDR3 is TGTGCCAGCAGTTACTCCGTGGGGCTACCTCCGTACTTC.

The chain uses TRBV7-6 and TRBJ2-7; tentative D call: TRBD2 (8 bases). Germline V gene data show CDR1 as SGHVS and CDR2 as FNYEAQ. The V gene lost 0 bases and the J gene lost 0 bases, with 18 bases spanning the gap. CDR3 length equals 18 residues. The CDR3 loop is CASSLARGGQHSSYEQYF. The CDR3 coding sequence is TGTGCCAGCAGCTTAGCTCGGGGGGGACAGCACAGCTCCTACGAGCAGTACTTC.